This T cell receptor beta chain was captured by sequencing in a study of CD8 T cells in Susac syndrome. TEMRA cells were FACS-enriched, with CD8+ and CD4+ T cells isolated negatively. Trimming left V 7 bases short and J 1 base short, with 16 bases between. The germline V gene encodes CDR1 SQVTM and CDR2 ANQGSEA. The CDR3 covers 14 residues. cDNA came from roughly 0.53 to 1 ug RNA primed by random hexamers. TCRdb re-called the immunoSEQ multiplex PCR reads with MiXCR, one entry per CDR3 protein. The sample includes about 150,000 distinct CDR3 sequences, around 96% of them seen just once. The clonotype comes from a human donor with multiple sclerosis. Sequencing used CD8+ T cells from PBMCs. The V and J genes are TRBV29-1 and TRBJ1-2; a possible D gene is TRBD1 (5 bases). The CDR3 is CSATTRVGNYGYTF. DNA for the CDR3: TGCAGCGCCACCACCAGGGTTGGTAACTATGGCTACACCTTC.